This TCR beta chain was profiled in a study of blood T cells in healthy people across ages. A second PCR, run for about 6 to 12 cycles, used a sample-barcoded 5' primer plus a J-beta primer mix. Unique molecular identifiers of 12 random nucleotides labeled each cDNA. TCRdb recomputed calls from the 5' RACE reads with MiXCR, one row per CDR3 protein. The sample has fewer than 1 million distinct CDR3 sequences, under 55% seen once. Study-wide results and limits: Diversity of TCR beta per million T cells declined in a roughly linear way with age. Naive T cell percentage strongly correlated with TCR beta diversity.

Total RNA was extracted at no less than 6 micrograms per sample. The V segment lost 6 bases and the J segment 12 bases; nucleotides outside the gene matches: 19. Germline values: CDR1 MNHEY, CDR2 SVGEGT. This CDR3 contains 17 residues. Comments on this clonotype: Its antigen is as yet unknown.

This TCR was sampled from a man in his sixties in good health. The chain has TRBV6-2 or TRBV6-3 and TRBJ2-1, with TRBD1 identical over 11 bases. The sample consisted of blood. The CDR3 coding sequence is TGTGCCAGCAGGGGGACAGGGGGACCCCCTTACAATGTGGGGCAGTTCTTC. Amino acid sequence: CASRGTGGPPYNVGQFF.